The rows below give T cell receptor beta chains drawn from one sample of a study of blood T cell repertoires in COVID-19. Only in-frame clones appear in the TCRdb table, and some are missing; sequencing was by immunoSEQ multiplex PCR. The sample comprises under 250,000 clones, about 83% of which are singletons, and 5.5% to 6% rests with the top ten. Sequenced material: peripheral blood. The source of these receptors is a woman over 75 with COVID-19, enrolled during active disease. Each CDR3 is given with its conserved first and last residue. A D gene is named only where the DNA matches it firmly. A row's size may be missing; if present it is once, few, many or a size class.

d_call,v_call,j_call,clone_size,cdr3_nt,cdr3_aa
-,TRBV20-1,TRBJ2-5,-,TGCAGTCAGACGGGGGAAGAGACCCAGTACTTC,CSQTGEETQYF
-,TRBV28,TRBJ2-3,-,TGTGCCAGCAGCAACCTGAGGGGGGGTACAGATACGCAGTATTTT,CASSNLRGGTDTQYF
TRBD1,TRBV30,TRBJ1-4,-,TGTGCCTGGGGGACAGGCGCAACTAATGAAAAACTGTTTTTT,CAWGTGATNEKLFF
TRBD1,TRBV30,TRBJ2-5,-,TGTGCCTGGAGTTTAGGACAGGGGGCTAGGGAGACCCAGTACTTC,CAWSLGQGARETQYF
-,TRBV2,TRBJ1-2,-,TGTGCCAGCAGCCCGGGACGGGGGTTCTATGGCTACACCTTC,CASSPGRGFYGYTF
TRBD2,TRBV5-8,TRBJ2-7,-,TGTGCCAGCAGCCCGGGACTAGCGGGGGGGAAGTACTTC,CASSPGLAGGKYF
TRBD1,TRBV2,TRBJ1-2,-,TGTGCCAGCAGTGGGACAGGGGAGAACTATGGCTACACCTTC,CASSGTGENYGYTF
TRBD1,TRBV7-9,TRBJ1-4,-,TGTGCCAGCAGCTTGACAGGGAGGTCTTCTAATGAAAAACTGTTTTTT,CASSLTGRSSNEKLFF
-,TRBV19,TRBJ2-3,-,TGTGCCAGTAGTATAGTGAGGGCAGATACGCAGTATTTT,CASSIVRADTQYF
-,TRBV6-5,TRBJ1-1,-,TGTGCCACCAAGAGTTGGACTGAAGCTTTCTTT,CATKSWTEAFF
TRBD1,TRBV3-1/TRBV3-2,TRBJ2-3,-,TGTGCCAGCAGCCAAACTACAGGGGGGACGCAGTATTTT,CASSQTTGGTQYF
TRBD2,TRBV30,TRBJ2-2,-,TGTGCCTGGAGAAAGCGGGGCCTGAACACCGGGGAGCTGTTTTTT,CAWRKRGLNTGELFF
TRBD1,TRBV5-1,TRBJ1-1,-,TGCGCCAGCAGCTTGGTCGCCGGGACAGGGGGCACTGAAGCTTTCTTT,CASSLVAGTGGTEAFF
-,TRBV30,TRBJ2-3,-,TGTGCCTGGAGTCTGCCCCTGGAGCGTTATACGCAGTATTTT,CAWSLPLERYTQYF
-,TRBV27,TRBJ2-4,-,TGTGCCAGCAGTCCGGTCGCTTTAGCCAAAAACATTCAGTACTTC,CASSPVALAKNIQYF
-,TRBV2,TRBJ1-5,-,TGTGCCAGCAGGGCAGAAAATAGCAATCAGCCCCAGCATTTT,CASRAENSNQPQHF
-,TRBV19,TRBJ1-5,-,TGTGCCAGTAGTATAGCCCAGGGGAGGGGAGCAAGTAATCAGCCCCAGCATTTT,CASSIAQGRGASNQPQHF
-,TRBV19,TRBJ1-4,-,TGTGCCAGTAGTAACCGAGGAAGTAATGAAAAACTGTTTTTT,CASSNRGSNEKLFF
TRBD2,TRBV13,TRBJ2-5,-,TGTGCCAGCAGCATCATAGCGGGGGGCGGAGAGACCCAGTACTTC,CASSIIAGGGETQYF
TRBD2,TRBV7-2,TRBJ2-5,-,TGTGCCAGCAGCTTAGGTCCGGGGGGGCCAGAGACCCAGTACTTC,CASSLGPGGPETQYF
-,TRBV10-3,TRBJ2-1,once,TGTGCCATCAGTGGGGGGGACCGGCGGGATGAGCAGTTCTTC,CAISGGDRRDEQFF
TRBD1,TRBV9,TRBJ2-2,-,TGTGCCAGCAGCGGAGATACAGGGGACACCGGGGAGCTGTTTTTT,CASSGDTGDTGELFF
-,TRBV20-1,TRBJ2-5,-,TGCAGTGCTAGTTCCAGTCACCAAGAGACCCAGTACTTC,CSASSSHQETQYF
-,TRBV15,TRBJ1-2,-,TGTGCCACCAGCAGAGGAGGAACTGACTATGGCTACACCTTC,CATSRGGTDYGYTF